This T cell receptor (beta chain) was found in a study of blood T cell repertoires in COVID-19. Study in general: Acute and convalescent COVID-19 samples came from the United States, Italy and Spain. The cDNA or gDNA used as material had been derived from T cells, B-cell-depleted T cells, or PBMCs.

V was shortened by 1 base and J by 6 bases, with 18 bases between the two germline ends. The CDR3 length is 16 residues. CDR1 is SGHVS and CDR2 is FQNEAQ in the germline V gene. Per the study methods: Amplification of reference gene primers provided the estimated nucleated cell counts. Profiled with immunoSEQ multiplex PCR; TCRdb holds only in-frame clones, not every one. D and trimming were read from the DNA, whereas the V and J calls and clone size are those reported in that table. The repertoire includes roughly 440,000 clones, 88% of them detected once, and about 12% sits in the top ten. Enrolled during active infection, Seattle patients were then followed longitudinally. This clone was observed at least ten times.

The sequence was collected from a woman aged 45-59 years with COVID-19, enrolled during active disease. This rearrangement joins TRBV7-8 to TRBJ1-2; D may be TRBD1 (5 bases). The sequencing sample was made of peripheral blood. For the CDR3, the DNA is TGTGCCAGCAGCTTAGTTGTGGGGCAGGGTGGTGATGGCTACACCTTC. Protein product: CASSLVVGQGGDGYTF.